These 10 T cell receptor beta chains share one sample of origin, sequenced in a study of cytomegalovirus exposure and HLA in healthy donors. This PCR relied on a set of 60 Vbeta primers and 13 Jbeta primers. Profiling relied on immunoSEQ multiplex PCR, and the TCRdb table lists in-frame clones only, not all of them. The table has some 140,000 clones, 74% seen once. Sequencing was done on a sample of PBMCs. The source is a young man in good health and CMV-seronegative.

The chain joins TRBV19 to TRBJ2-1, with 8 bases that match TRBD1. The CDR3 runs 13 residues. Trimming took 9 bases from V and 0 from J; bases not matched to a gene: 1. CDR1 and CDR2 from the germline V gene are LNHDA and SQIVND (reference sequence). The CDR3 loop reads CASGQGSYNEQFF. The CDR3 nucleotides are TGTGCCAGCGGACAGGGCTCCTACAATGAGCAGTTCTTC.

This clone was detected only a few times. The same CDR3 can be traced to other DNA sequences in this sample. The chain combines TRBV28 with TRBJ2-1; D gene uncertain. The germline gives CDR1 MDHEN, CDR2 SYDVKM. The CDR3 sequence is 12 residues long. V was clipped by 6 bases and J by 6 bases, with 9 bases between them. CDR3 in amino acids: CASSFYSNEQFF. The CDR3 DNA reads as TGTGCCAGCAGCTTCTATTCCAATGAGCAGTTCTTC.

The CDR3 protein is CASSPQGQETQYF. In nucleotides, the CDR3 is TGTGCCAGCTCACCACAGGGGCAAGAGACCCAGTACTTC. This chain connects TRBV18 to TRBJ2-5; D is possibly TRBD1 (5 bases). Germline assignment: CDR1 KGHSH and CDR2 LQKENI. This CDR3 contains 13 residues. Trimming pared 1 base from V and 2 bases from J, leaving 5 bases between. The variable domain in full, with the rest retrieved from reference TRBV18 and TRBJ2-5, is NAGVMQNPRHLVRRRGQEARLRCSPMKGHSHVYWYRQLPEEGLKFMVYLQKENIIDESGMPKERFSAEFPKEGPSILRIQQVVRGDSAAYFCASSPQGQETQYFGPGTRLLVL.

This clone was counted a single time. The chain joins TRBV19 to TRBJ2-5, with D maybe TRBD1 (5 bases). Trimming removed 6 bases from V and 1 base from J, with 9 bases in between. CDR1 and CDR2 (germline): LNHDA, SQIVND (reference sequence). The CDR3 is 13 residues long. DNA for the CDR3: TGTGCCAGTAGCTCACAGGTCCAAGAGACCCAGTACTTC. Translated, it gives CASSSQVQETQYF. Complete variable domain (other parts from reference TRBV19 and TRBJ2-5): DGGITQSPKYLFRKEGQNVTLSCEQNLNHDAMYWYRQDPGQGLRLIYYSQIVNDFQKGDIAEGYSVSREKKESFPLTVTSAQKNPTAFYLCASSSQVQETQYFGPGTRLLVL.

This chain connects TRBV2 to TRBJ2-7; possible D gene TRBD2, 6 bases. This CDR3 has 14 residues. Trimming pared 7 bases from V and 6 bases from J, leaving 19 bases between. In germline, CDR1 is SNHLY, CDR2 FYNNEI. CDR3 nucleotide sequence: TGTGCCAGCAATTGGCGGGATGGGGCCGGCGAGCAGTACTTC. Translating gives CASNWRDGAGEQYF.

The V call is TRBV14, the J call TRBJ1-3, with unresolved D. The germline gives CDR1 SGHDN, CDR2 FVKESK. Trimming took 3 bases from V and 0 from J, leaving 6 bases between them. CDR3 length: 14 residues. Here the CDR3 reads CASSQSSSGNTIYF. The CDR3 nucleotides read TGTGCCAGCAGCCAGAGTAGCTCTGGAAACACCATATATTTT.

The chain is built from TRBV27 and TRBJ2-5, with D uncertain. Trimming shortened V by 1 base and J by 5 bases, and 11 bases separated the two germline ends. Per germline, CDR1 MNHEY and CDR2 SMNVEV (reference sequence). The CDR3 is 14 residues long. The CDR3 region has the DNA TGTGCCAGCAGTTTATTGTCCAGGCCCGAGACCCAGTACTTC. Its protein is CASSLLSRPETQYF.

The chain joins TRBV27 to TRBJ1-2; D may be TRBD1 (6 bases). CDR1 and CDR2 from the germline V gene are MNHEY and SMNVEV (reference sequence). The CDR3 consists of 16 residues. Trimming removed 2 bases from V and 0 bases from J, with 13 bases in between. The CDR3 DNA is TGTGCCAGCAGTTTAAGTTCACGGACAGCTAACTATGGCTACACCTTC. Its protein product is CASSLSSRTANYGYTF.

V and J are TRBV13 and TRBJ2-1; 11 bases map to TRBD2. Germline CDR1 reads PRHDT; CDR2 reads FYEKMQ (reference sequence). This CDR3 contains 15 residues. Trimming removed 5 bases from V and 9 bases from J; junction bases left unmatched: 9. CDR3 coding DNA: TGTGCCAGCAGCGCGTTAGCGGGGGGGCTAGGTGAGCAGTTCTTC. Its translation: CASSALAGGLGEQFF.

The CDR3 protein is CASSRQGECEQYF. The CDR3 coding sequence is TGTGCCAGCAGTCGACAGGGTGAGTGCGAGCAGTACTTC. The V gene is TRBV6-5, the J gene TRBJ2-7; 7 bases are shared with TRBD1. V lost 5 bases, J lost 6 bases, and 7 bases stayed unmatched. Germline lookup yields CDR1 MNHEY and CDR2 SVGAGI. The CDR3 contains 13 residues.